This T cell receptor (beta chain) was recovered during a study of shared clonotypes between healthy human individuals. Study overall: Each donor's CD4 naive and CD4 memory cells filled three plates apiece, CD8 naive two, and CD8 memory one. Points from the study as a whole: Clonotype sharing among donors, it was expected, would be affected by sequencing depth.

This clone was observed once. Its antigen is not known. Researchers partitioned CD4+ cells into CD45RA+ naive and CD45RA-negative memory subsets. Profiled with immunoSEQ multiplex PCR; TCRdb holds only in-frame clones, not every one. The profile shows some 500,000 clones, more than 95% of them singletons. The clonotype was recovered from a woman in her twenties or thirties in good health. The sequencing sample was made of naive CD4+ T cells sorted from blood. The sample's subset: CD45RA+ positively selected.

CDR3 sequence reads: CASMPGLGARKQYF. Written as DNA, the CDR3 is TGCGCCAGCATGCCGGGACTAGGGGCAAGGAAGCAGTACTTC. The J gene is TRBJ2-7, the V gene TRBV5-1, with 8 bases matching TRBD2. Germline CDR1 reads SGHRS; CDR2 reads YFSETQ. The CDR3 extends over 14 amino acids. After removal of 6 bases from V and 8 bases from J, the junction contained 13 bases not matched to a gene.